These 10 T cell receptor beta chains originate from one sample sequenced in a study of control samples from healthy donors and cancer patients. Libraries were prepared by immunoSEQ multiplex PCR; TCRdb keeps only in-frame clonotypes and omits some of them. The data hold some 130,000 clones, with roughly 92% observed a single time. Source material: blood. Source of these receptors: a man aged 18 to 30 in good health.

The chain employs TRBV6-5 and TRBJ2-7, with TRBD1 identical over 9 bases. Trimming took 6 bases from V and 3 from J; bases not matched to a gene: 6. Germline CDR1 MNHEY, CDR2 SVGAGI. This CDR3 region has 14 residues. Here the CDR3 reads CASSARTGVYEQYF. The CDR3 DNA reads TGTGCCAGCAGCGCCCGGACAGGGGTCTACGAGCAGTACTTC.

The chain joins TRBV18 to TRBJ1-2; 12 bases map to TRBD1. After removal of 1 base from V and 7 bases from J, the junction contained 10 bases not matched to a gene. This CDR3 contains 17 residues. Germline assignment: CDR1 KGHSH and CDR2 LQKENI. The CDR3 sequence: CASSPLGAGQGAGGYTF. The CDR3 region has the DNA TGTGCCAGCTCACCACTTGGTGCGGGACAGGGGGCCGGTGGCTACACCTTC.

V and J are TRBV29-1 and TRBJ2-1; D remains ambiguous. The germline gives CDR1 SQVTM, CDR2 ANQGSEA. The CDR3 runs to 14 residues. V lost 4 bases and J lost 2, with 12 bases in between. CDR3 sequence reads: CSVGFRTAYNEQFF. In DNA, the CDR3 is TGCAGCGTTGGGTTTAGGACGGCCTACAATGAGCAGTTCTTC.

This chain joins TRBV5-1 and TRBJ1-1; TRBD1 might be the D (5 bases). Germline V lookup: CDR1 SGHRS, CDR2 YFSETQ. The length of the CDR3 is 14 residues. V lost 4 bases to trimming and J lost 4 bases, with 14 bases between them. CDR3 nucleotides: TGCGCCAGCAGCCAGGGACGTGGGAGCACTGAAGCTTTCTTT. The encoded protein is CASSQGRGSTEAFF.

The V gene is TRBV5-1, the J gene TRBJ2-5; D is ambiguous. Germline CDR1 and CDR2: SGHRS and YFSETQ. The CDR3 has 12 amino acids. V shed 2 bases and J shed 1 base, with 3 bases lying between them. CDR3 in DNA: TGCGCCAGCAGCTTACTCCAAGAGACCCAGTACTTC. This translates into CASSLLQETQYF.

Concerning this clone itself: Additional DNA sequences in this sample encode the identical CDR3. V and J are TRBV6-5 and TRBJ1-4; tentatively, D is TRBD1 (5 bases). This CDR3 is 15 amino acids long. Germline V CDR1 and CDR2: MNHEY, SVGAGI. V lost 0 bases and J 4 bases, leaving 9 bases between the germline ends. CDR3 protein: CASSYSGLINEKLFF. DNA for the CDR3: TGTGCCAGCAGTTACTCGGGACTGATTAATGAAAAACTGTTTTTT.

The gene calls are TRBV6-6 and TRBJ2-1; D is possibly TRBD2 (5 bases). With 2 bases removed from V and 6 bases from J, the gap between germline ends came to 8 bases. CDR3 length: 13 residues. Per germline, CDR1 MNHNY and CDR2 SVGAGI (reference sequence). Written as DNA, the CDR3 is TGTGCCAGCAGTTACGCGGGTTCCAATGAGCAGTTCTTC. It specifies CASSYAGSNEQFF.

The J gene is TRBJ1-6, the V gene TRBV5-1, with D unclear. The CDR3 consists of 13 residues. The ends were cut back, 5 bases at V and 7 bases at J, with 10 bases in the middle. Germline V lookup: CDR1 SGHRS, CDR2 YFSETQ. The CDR3 here is CASRPDLNSPLHF. CDR3 bases: TGCGCCAGCAGACCCGACCTAAATTCACCCCTCCACTTT. The whole variable domain, remainder taken from reference TRBV5-1 and TRBJ1-6, is KAGVTQTPRYLIKTRGQQVTLSCSPISGHRSVSWYQQTPGQGLQFLFEYFSETQRNKGNFPGRFSGRQFSNSRSEMNVSTLELGDSALYLCASRPDLNSPLHFGNGTRLTVT.

The CDR3 sequence is CASSLPGGCDSEQYF. The CDR3 DNA reads TGTGCCAGCAGCTTACCAGGGGGCTGTGATAGCGAGCAGTACTTC. J is TRBJ2-7 and V is TRBV7-6, with 8 nucleotides matching TRBD1. J was trimmed by 6 bases and V by 2 bases; bases with no gene match: 9. Germline lookup yields CDR1 SGHVS and CDR2 FNYEAQ. This CDR3 is built from 15 residues.

V and J are TRBV9 and TRBJ2-1; 8 positions agree with TRBD2. Germline lookup yields CDR1 SGDLS and CDR2 YYNGEE. V shed 0 bases and J 5 bases; nucleotides not matched to a gene: 4. This CDR3 contains 15 residues. For the CDR3, the DNA is TGTGCCAGCAGCGTAGACGGGGGGGCCCACAATGAGCAGTTCTTC. It codes for CASSVDGGAHNEQFF.